This TCR beta chain is drawn from a study of CD8+ T cells in alopecia areata. Study background: Tofacitinib ran 6 to 18 months, followed by 6 months off drug.

Regarding this clone: At one boundary the junction diverges from the germline segment, which might be a read error.

Germline lookup yields CDR1 MNHNS and CDR2 SASEGT. The CDR3 contains 10 residues. The sample's treatment: oral pan-JAK inhibitor, 5-10 mg twice daily. Once RNA had been extracted, it was reverse transcribed into cDNA to act as the sequencing template. Only in-frame clones appear in the TCRdb table, and some are missing; sequencing was by immunoSEQ multiplex PCR. The sample yields 150,000 to 200,000 clones, around 60% seen once. The source of this sequence is a human donor with alopecia areata. This specimen consisted of CD4+ T cells sorted from blood, obtained at week 4, from a patient treated with tofacitinib. The V and J genes are TRBV6-1 and TRBJ1-1, with D uncertain. CDR3 nucleotide sequence: TGTGCCAGCAGTGAACGGTCCCCCCGATTT. It yields the protein CASSERSPRF.